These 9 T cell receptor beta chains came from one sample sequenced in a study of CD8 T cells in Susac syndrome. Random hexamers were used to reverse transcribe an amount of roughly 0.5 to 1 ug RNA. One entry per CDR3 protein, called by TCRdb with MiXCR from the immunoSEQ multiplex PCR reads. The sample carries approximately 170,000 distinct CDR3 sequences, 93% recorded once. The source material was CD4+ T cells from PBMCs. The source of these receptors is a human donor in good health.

In DNA, the CDR3 is TGTGCCAGCAGATTTGCGACAGGGGGATATGGCTACACCTTC. This encodes CASRFATGGYGYTF. The chain joins TRBV12-3 or TRBV12-4 to TRBJ1-2; 9 nucleotides align to TRBD1. This CDR3 spans 14 amino acids. Trimming cost V 6 bases and J 5 bases; bases outside gene matches: 7.

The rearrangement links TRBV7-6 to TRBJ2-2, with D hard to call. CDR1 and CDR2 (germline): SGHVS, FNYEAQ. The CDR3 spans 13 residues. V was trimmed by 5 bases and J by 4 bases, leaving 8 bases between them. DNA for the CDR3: TGTGCCAGCAGCGCCCGATCCACCGGGGAGCTGTTTTTT. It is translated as CASSARSTGELFF.

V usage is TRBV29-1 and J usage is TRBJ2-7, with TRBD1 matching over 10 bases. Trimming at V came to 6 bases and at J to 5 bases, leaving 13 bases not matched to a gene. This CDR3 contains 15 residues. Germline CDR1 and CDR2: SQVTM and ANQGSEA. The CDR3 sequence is CSVGRAGTGEHEQYF. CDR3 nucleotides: TGCAGCGTCGGAAGGGCCGGGACAGGGGAACACGAGCAGTACTTC.

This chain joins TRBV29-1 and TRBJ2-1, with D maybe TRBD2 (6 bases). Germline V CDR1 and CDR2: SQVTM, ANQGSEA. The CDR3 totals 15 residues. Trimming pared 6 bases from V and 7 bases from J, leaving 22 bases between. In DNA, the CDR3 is TGCAGCGTATCGGAGAAAGGGACTTTAGGGAATGAGCAGTTCTTC. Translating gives CSVSEKGTLGNEQFF.

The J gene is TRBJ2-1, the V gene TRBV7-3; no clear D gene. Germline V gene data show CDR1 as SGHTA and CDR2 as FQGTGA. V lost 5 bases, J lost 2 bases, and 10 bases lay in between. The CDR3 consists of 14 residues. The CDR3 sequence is CASSPSAAYNEQFF. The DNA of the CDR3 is TGTGCCAGCAGCCCCTCGGCCGCCTACAATGAGCAGTTCTTC.

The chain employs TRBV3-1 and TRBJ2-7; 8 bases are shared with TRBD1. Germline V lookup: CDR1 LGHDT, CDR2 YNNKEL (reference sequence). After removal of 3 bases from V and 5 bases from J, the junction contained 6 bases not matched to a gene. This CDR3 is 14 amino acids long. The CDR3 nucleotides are TGTGCCAGCAGCCACCAGGGGGCATCGAACGAGCAGTACTTC. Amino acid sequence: CASSHQGASNEQYF.

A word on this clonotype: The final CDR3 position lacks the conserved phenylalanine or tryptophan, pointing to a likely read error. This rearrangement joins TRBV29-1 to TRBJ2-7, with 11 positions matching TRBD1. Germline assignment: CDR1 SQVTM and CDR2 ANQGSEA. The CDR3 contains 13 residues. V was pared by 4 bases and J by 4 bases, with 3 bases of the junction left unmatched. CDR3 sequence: CSVGGDRGYEQYL. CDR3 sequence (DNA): TGCAGCGTTGGAGGGGACAGGGGGTACGAGCAGTACCTC.

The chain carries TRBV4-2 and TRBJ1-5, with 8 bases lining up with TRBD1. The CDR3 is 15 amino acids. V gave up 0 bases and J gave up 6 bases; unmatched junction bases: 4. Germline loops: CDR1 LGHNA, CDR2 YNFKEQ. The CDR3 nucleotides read TGTGCCAGCAGCCAAGAAGACAGGGGAGGTCAGCCCCAGCATTTT. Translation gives CASSQEDRGGQPQHF.

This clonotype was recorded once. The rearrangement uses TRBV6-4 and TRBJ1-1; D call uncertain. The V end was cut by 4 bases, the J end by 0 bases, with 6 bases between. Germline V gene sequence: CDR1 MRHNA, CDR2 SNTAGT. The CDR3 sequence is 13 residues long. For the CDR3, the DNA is TGTGCCAGCAGTGGGGAAATGAACACTGAAGCTTTCTTT. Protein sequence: CASSGEMNTEAFF.